This T cell receptor beta chain was observed in a study of T cell responses to AZD1222 COVID-19 vaccine. About the research overall: Second-dose intervals of approximately 4 or approximately 12 weeks were pooled. General observations from the study: In the spike-specific TCR repertoire, nearly half reportedly target unmutated variant regions. Spike was spanned by vaccine-associated CD4 TCRs, which were dominant at 160-218 and 743-854.

Remarks on this clone: Its antigen remains unknown.

The germline V gene encodes CDR1 SGHNT and CDR2 YYREEE (reference sequence). The CDR3 consists of 14 residues. The V and J ends lost 0 bases and 4 bases respectively, with 7 bases between them. Data came from immunoSEQ multiplex PCR; TCRdb stores just in-frame clones and leaves some out. The sample consists of around 150,000 clones, 94% of them appearing once. The sequences come from peripheral blood, collected on day 0 of AZD1222 vaccination. The V and J genes are TRBV5-4 and TRBJ2-2, with D perhaps TRBD2 (5 bases). The sequence came from an adult in good health. The CDR3 DNA follows: TGTGCCAGCAGCTTGGTCACTAGCACCGGGGAGCTGTTTTTT. This translates into CASSLVTSTGELFF.